The 20 T cell receptor beta chains below come from one sample, sequenced in a study of shared T cell receptors in the human thymus. Libraries were prepared by immunoSEQ multiplex PCR; TCRdb keeps only in-frame clonotypes and omits some of them. The sample has roughly 500,000 clones; more than 75% are singletons. The same data also went into a second study, on human thymus T cells.

Sample: thymocytes. Source of these receptors: a boy under two years old with a congenital heart defect.

Here the CDR3 DNA reads TGTGCCAGCAGCCAGGCCCCGGCGGGAGTACCGACCGGGGAGCTGTTTTTT. This sequence encodes CASSQAPAGVPTGELFF. The V and J genes are TRBV11-2 and TRBJ2-2; 7 nucleotides agree with TRBD2. The CDR3 runs 17 residues. CDR1 is SGHAT, CDR2 FQNNGV, per germline. After removal of 5 bases from V and 5 bases from J, the junction contained 14 bases not matched to a gene.

This clone was seen a few times. J is TRBJ1-3 and V is TRBV18; weak D call: TRBD1 (5 bases). V was pared by 5 bases and J by 0 bases, with 11 bases between. The germline V gene encodes CDR1 KGHSH and CDR2 LQKENI. The CDR3 is 15 residues long. CDR3 in amino acids: CASSTRQRSGNTIYF. CDR3 sequence (DNA): TGTGCCAGCTCAACCAGACAGCGCTCTGGAAACACCATATATTTT.

The chain joins TRBV6-5 to TRBJ2-7; TRBD2 agrees at 9 bases. J was trimmed by 5 bases and V by 1 base; bases with no gene match: 9. There are 16 residues in the CDR3. Per the germline V gene, CDR1 is MNHEY and CDR2 is SVGAGI. CDR3 in amino acids: CASSYWGGGRANEQYF. CDR3 bases: TGTGCCAGCAGTTACTGGGGGGGCGGGAGGGCCAACGAGCAGTACTTC.

The CDR3 region is CASSQRERYNEQFF. The CDR3 DNA sequence: TGTGCCAGCAGTCAGCGGGAGCGGTACAATGAGCAGTTCTTC. The rearrangement uses TRBV6-5 and TRBJ2-1; 8 positions agree with TRBD2. Germline trimming cut 5 bases from V and 4 bases from J; bases unmatched to any gene: 4. The CDR3 runs 14 residues. Per germline, CDR1 MNHEY and CDR2 SVGAGI.

The table lists this clone with a few counts. V is TRBV7-9 and J is TRBJ2-7, with D perhaps TRBD2 (6 bases). CDR1 and CDR2 from the germline V gene are SEHNR and FQNEAQ (reference sequence). The CDR3 extends over 14 amino acids. The V and J ends lost 5 bases and 2 bases respectively, with 13 bases between them. This chain's CDR3 is CASSPGDTPYEQYF. The CDR3 bases are TGTGCCAGCAGCCCGGGGGATACCCCCTACGAGCAGTACTTC.

This chain links TRBV5-4 with TRBJ1-5; maybe TRBD1 (6 bases). There are 14 residues in the CDR3. The germline gives CDR1 SGHNT, CDR2 YYREEE (reference sequence). Trimming took 2 bases from V and 0 from J, leaving 6 bases between them. CDR3 DNA sequence: TGTGCCAGCAGCTTACAGGGTAGCAATCAGCCCCAGCATTTT. It codes for CASSLQGSNQPQHF.

The chain recombines TRBV5-1 with TRBJ1-2; 8 bases line up with TRBD1. The V and J ends lost 2 bases and 1 base, in that order; junction bases with no gene match: 4. CDR1 and CDR2 from the germline V gene are SGHRS and YFSETQ. CDR3 size: 15 residues. This CDR3 reads CASSFRDRINYGYTF. CDR3 in DNA: TGCGCCAGCAGCTTCCGGGACAGGATTAACTATGGCTACACCTTC.

Here the CDR3 reads CASSLSDPGGETQYF. The CDR3 nucleotides are TGTGCCAGCAGCTTATCAGACCCGGGGGGAGAGACCCAGTACTTC. The V and J genes are TRBV7-9 and TRBJ2-5, with 7 bases identical to TRBD2. The germline CDR1 and CDR2 sequences are SEHNR and FQNEAQ (reference sequence). J was trimmed by 4 bases and V by 2 bases; bases with no gene match: 7. The length of the CDR3 is 15 residues.

The sample holds a few counts of this clone. This chain uses TRBV28 with TRBJ2-6; D unresolved. Deletions cut 1 base from V and 2 bases from J, with 15 bases between. This CDR3 region has 18 residues. Germline V gives CDR1 MDHEN, CDR2 SYDVKM. The CDR3 DNA is TGTGCCAGCAGTTTATTGAGACAATTTAGACCTGGGGCCAACGTCCTGACTTTC. It yields the protein CASSLLRQFRPGANVLTF.

This chain links TRBV27 with TRBJ2-7, with a tentative D call TRBD2 (5 bases). This CDR3 region has 12 residues. From germline, CDR1 is MNHEY and CDR2 SMNVEV (reference sequence). Deletions cut 2 bases from V and 5 bases from J, with 7 bases between. CDR3 sequence reads: CASSLAGDEQYF. In nucleotides, the CDR3 is TGTGCCAGCAGTTTAGCCGGGGACGAGCAGTACTTC.

This chain joins TRBV18 and TRBJ2-7; possibly TRBD2 for D (6 bases). CDR1 KGHSH and CDR2 LQKENI come from the germline V gene. CDR3 size: 15 residues. Trimming took 2 bases from V and 5 from J, leaving 16 bases between them. The CDR3 DNA reads TGTGCCAGCTCACCAAATTTTTCGGGAGCGAACGAGCAGTACTTC. Translation: CASSPNFSGANEQYF.

The V and J genes are TRBV19 and TRBJ1-2; D gene unclear. CDR1 and CDR2 (germline): LNHDA, SQIVND (reference sequence). This CDR3 is built from 14 residues. V was clipped by 4 bases and J by 3 bases, with 12 bases between them. The CDR3 DNA reads as TGTGCCAGTAGTAATTCGGGGTTGGACTATGGCTACACCTTC. This encodes CASSNSGLDYGYTF.

The chain recombines TRBV18 with TRBJ2-3; D perhaps matches TRBD1 (5 bases). The CDR3 is 16 residues long. V shed 2 bases and J shed 6 bases, with 18 bases lying between them. CDR1 KGHSH and CDR2 LQKENI come from the germline V gene. The CDR3 nucleotides read TGTGCCAGCTCACCATTTGATGGTAGGACAAGGGATACGCAGTATTTT. Its protein product is CASSPFDGRTRDTQYF.

V usage is TRBV27 and J usage is TRBJ2-7; TRBD2 agrees at 8 bases. CDR3 length: 14 amino acids. V lost 9 bases, J lost 2 bases, and 9 bases stayed unmatched. CDR1 and CDR2 (germline): MNHEY, SMNVEV (reference sequence). CDR3 loop: CASRPGGQAYEQYF. DNA for the CDR3: TGTGCCAGTCGACCGGGGGGGCAGGCCTACGAGCAGTACTTC.

The genes are TRBV28 and TRBJ1-4; D remains unclear. CDR3 length: 14 residues. CDR1 is MDHEN, CDR2 SYDVKM, per germline. V lost 7 bases to trimming and J lost 7 bases, with 16 bases between them. In DNA, the CDR3 is TGTGCCAGCACCCCGGTAGTCGGTTTTGAAAAACTGTTTTTT. Encoded protein: CASTPVVGFEKLFF.

The chain recombines TRBV10-3 with TRBJ2-1; possible D gene TRBD1, 5 bases. Trimming left V 0 bases short and J 4 bases short, with 13 bases between. Per germline, CDR1 ENHRY and CDR2 SYGVKD. This CDR3 comprises 16 residues. The CDR3 sequence: CAISESGAPPYNEQFF. The CDR3 nucleotides read TGTGCCATCAGTGAGTCAGGGGCCCCTCCTTACAATGAGCAGTTCTTC.

The V gene is TRBV7-9, the J gene TRBJ1-2, with 7 bases lining up with TRBD1. The CDR3 extends over 16 amino acids. J gave up 3 bases and V 0 bases, and 7 bases lay outside the gene matches. From germline, CDR1 is SEHNR and CDR2 FQNEAQ (reference sequence). The chain's CDR3 is CASSLAGFGTDYGYTF. The DNA for the CDR3 is TGTGCCAGCAGCTTAGCCGGATTCGGGACAGACTATGGCTACACCTTC.

This clone was picked up a small number of times. J is TRBJ2-2 and V is TRBV12-5; D is undetermined. Germline CDR1 is LGHNT and CDR2 is FRNRAP. CDR3 size: 13 residues. Deletions cut 7 bases from V and 1 base from J, with 7 bases between. Here the CDR3 DNA reads TGTGCTAGTGCCTCAGGGAACACCGGGGAGCTGTTTTTT. Amino acids: CASASGNTGELFF.

The rearrangement links TRBV27 to TRBJ1-4, with 8 positions matching TRBD1. CDR1 and CDR2 (germline): MNHEY, SMNVEV (reference sequence). V shed 6 bases and J 8 bases; nucleotides not matched to a gene: 8. The CDR3 sequence is 14 residues long. CDR3 residues: CASSGQGPGEKLFF. CDR3 coding DNA: TGTGCCAGCAGCGGACAGGGCCCGGGGGAAAAACTGTTTTTT.

V and J are TRBV6-5 and TRBJ1-1; weak D call: TRBD1 (6 bases). Germline CDR1 reads MNHEY; CDR2 reads SVGAGI. V was trimmed by 4 bases and J by 5 bases, leaving 20 bases between them. This CDR3 contains 16 residues. In DNA form, the CDR3 reads TGTGCCAGCAGTTTAGGCCGGGGGCGGGAGAGAACTGAAGCTTTCTTT. It codes for CASSLGRGRERTEAFF.